This T cell receptor beta chain appears in the sequencing data of a study of vaccination effects on CD4 cells after COVID-19. Notes on this clone: Its antigen is still unknown.

Study observations and caveats: Vaccine- and infection-induced clones showed marked clonal contraction late following vaccination. Relatively few convalescent patients took part in the study, which had no early post-infection timepoints. The study found that only 1 of 255 vaccine-induced clones from healthy vaccinees cross-reacted with common cold coronaviruses.

The assay was immunoSEQ multiplex PCR, and TCRdb's table has in-frame clones only and misses some. The table lists about 69,000 clones, 70% to 75% of them singletons. V was cut by 2 bases and J by 6 bases, with 4 bases left in between. Germline V gene data show CDR1 as DFQATT and CDR2 as SNEGSKA (reference sequence). CDR3 length: 10 residues. ViraFEST assay sequencing came after antigen-specific CD4+ T cells were expanded with viral peptide pools. Having been cultured for roughly 9 days, the cells underwent CD4+ T cell isolation. Two doses of either BNT162b2 or mRNA-1273 were given to each participant. About 1.8 million PBMC were seeded per well and grown in the presence of 10 IU/ml IL-2 and about 10 ug/ml peptides.

The receptor's source is a human donor who received a COVID-19 vaccine. The sequenced sample was CD4+ T cells from PBMCs cultured with HCoV-229E spike peptides, obtained after COVID-19 vaccination. The chain has TRBV20-1 and TRBJ1-2; no firm D call. In DNA form, the CDR3 reads TGCAGTGCTAGACGGGATGGCTACACCTTC. Amino acid sequence: CSARRDGYTF.